One and the same sample provided the 21 T cell receptor beta chains below, sequenced in a study of blood T cell repertoires in COVID-19. Clones were read by immunoSEQ multiplex PCR, and TCRdb kept only the in-frame ones, dropping some. Of about 170,000 clones listed, 83% are singletons. The sample taken for sequencing was peripheral blood. The receptors were sampled from a woman in her 70s who had recovered from COVID-19.

The chain links TRBV28 to TRBJ2-3, with D perhaps TRBD2 (5 bases). Looked up from germline, CDR1 is MDHEN and CDR2 is SYDVKM. The CDR3 loop spans 12 amino acids. The CDR3 DNA follows: TGTGCGGCTAGCCGGAGTGGGGATACGCAGTATTTT. Protein: CAASRSGDTQYF.

The chain combines TRBV7-3 with TRBJ2-7; perhaps TRBD2 as D (6 bases). The length of the CDR3 is 13 residues. The germline V and J ends were trimmed by 5 bases and 3 bases, with 11 bases remaining between them. Germline V gives CDR1 SGHTA, CDR2 FQGTGA. CDR3 sequence (DNA): TGTGCCAGCAGCCCCCCGGGGGACTACGAGCAGTACTTC. Protein: CASSPPGDYEQYF. Drawing the rest from reference TRBV7-3 and TRBJ2-7, the complete variable domain is GAGVSQTPSNKVTEKGKYVELRCDPISGHTALYWYRQSLGQGPEFLIYFQGTGAADDSGLPNDRFFAVRPEGSVSTLKIQRTERGDSAVYLCASSPPGDYEQYFGPGTRLTVT.

The rearrangement links TRBV18 to TRBJ2-1, with 13 bases matching TRBD2. CDR3 size: 16 residues. Losses at the gene ends were 5 bases for V and 8 bases for J; bases not matched to a gene: 9. The germline gives CDR1 KGHSH, CDR2 LQKENI. CDR3 sequence (DNA): TGTGCCAGCTCAAGACCCGGGACTAGCGGGACCTATGAGCAGTTCTTC. Its protein product is CASSRPGTSGTYEQFF.

The J gene is TRBJ2-7, the V gene TRBV3-1 (or the pseudogene TRBV3-2), with TRBD2 matching 9 bases. The CDR3 contains 14 residues. Germline-derived CDR1 and CDR2 are LGHDT and YNNKEL (reference sequence). Trimming took 3 bases from V and 0 from J; bases not matched to a gene: 0. DNA of the CDR3: TGTGCCAGCAGCCATAGCGGGAGCTCCTACGAGCAGTACTTC. Translation gives CASSHSGSSYEQYF.

This chain connects TRBV7-3 to TRBJ2-3; unclear D gene. V was cut by 1 base and J by 1 base, with 6 bases left in between. The CDR3 extends over 14 amino acids. From germline, CDR1 is SGHTA and CDR2 FQGTGA. The CDR3 DNA reads as TGTGCCAGCAGCTTAATGGGCGGCACAGATACGCAGTATTTT. This gives the protein CASSLMGGTDTQYF.

This chain links TRBV19 with TRBJ2-1; 7 nucleotides match TRBD2. Germline V CDR1 and CDR2: LNHDA, SQIVND (reference sequence). The CDR3 loop spans 17 amino acids. V lost 5 bases, J lost 9 bases, and 19 bases stayed unmatched. This chain's CDR3 is CASSPRGLGGSWSEQFF. In nucleotides, the CDR3 is TGTGCCAGTAGTCCGCGGGGCCTGGGGGGGAGTTGGAGTGAGCAGTTCTTC.

The chain carries TRBV7-8 and TRBJ2-5; D possibly corresponds to TRBD2 (5 bases). CDR3 length: 12 amino acids. Germline loops: CDR1 SGHVS, CDR2 FQNEAQ. V was clipped by 5 bases and J by 5 bases, with 9 bases between them. The CDR3 DNA is TGTGCCAGCAGCCCTAGAGGGGAGACCCAGTACTTC. Residues: CASSPRGETQYF.

The V gene is TRBV13, the J gene TRBJ2-7; TRBD1 agrees at 7 bases. Trimming took 5 bases from V and 3 from J; bases not matched to a gene: 13. The CDR3 contains 16 residues. Germline CDR1 is PRHDT and CDR2 is FYEKMQ (reference sequence). CDR3 DNA sequence: TGTGCCAGCAGCCCCTACCCTCCGGGACAGCACTACGAGCAGTACTTC. Protein sequence: CASSPYPPGQHYEQYF. Full variable domain (outside the CDR3, taken from reference TRBV13 and TRBJ2-7): AAGVIQSPRHLIKEKRETATLKCYPIPRHDTVYWYQQGPGQDPQFLISFYEKMQSDKGSIPDRFSAQQFSDYHSELNMSSLELGDSALYFCASSPYPPGQHYEQYFGPGTRLTVT.

V is TRBV6-4 and J is TRBJ2-3; 7 bases align to TRBD2. The CDR3 has 16 residues. Germline-derived CDR1 and CDR2 are MRHNA and SNTAGT. V gave up 1 base and J gave up 2 bases; unmatched junction bases: 6. CDR3 sequence reads: CASSDWGGSNTDTQYF. In nucleotides, the CDR3 is TGTGCCAGCAGTGACTGGGGGGGGAGTAACACAGATACGCAGTATTTT.

The rearrangement uses TRBV7-3 and TRBJ2-1, with 10 bases aligning to TRBD1. This CDR3 contains 16 residues. Trimming removed 4 bases from V and 9 bases from J; junction bases left unmatched: 12. CDR1 and CDR2 from the germline V gene are SGHTA and FQGTGA. The CDR3 region is CASSSQPGQGQGEQFF. Here the CDR3 DNA reads TGTGCCAGCAGCTCCCAACCGGGACAGGGGCAGGGTGAGCAGTTCTTC. The whole variable domain, remainder taken from reference TRBV7-3 and TRBJ2-1, is GAGVSQTPSNKVTEKGKYVELRCDPISGHTALYWYRQSLGQGPEFLIYFQGTGAADDSGLPNDRFFAVRPEGSVSTLKIQRTERGDSAVYLCASSSQPGQGQGEQFFGPGTRLTVL.

This clone was seen at least ten times. The chain joins TRBV9 to TRBJ1-4; perhaps TRBD1 as D (5 bases). Trimming shortened V by 3 bases and J by 8 bases, and 20 bases separated the two germline ends. CDR1 and CDR2 from the germline V gene are SGDLS and YYNGEE. The CDR3 extends over 16 amino acids. The CDR3 sequence: CASSAGLADGGEKLFF. The CDR3, as DNA: TGTGCCAGCAGCGCGGGGTTGGCAGACGGGGGAGAAAAACTGTTTTTT.

The gene calls are TRBV10-3 and TRBJ1-3, with 7 bases aligning to TRBD1. Germline CDR1 ENHRY, CDR2 SYGVKD. The CDR3 has 14 amino acids. Trimming took 10 bases from V and 0 from J; bases not matched to a gene: 6. The CDR3 sequence is CATRQGPSGNTIYF. In nucleotides, the CDR3 is TGTGCCACCCGACAGGGCCCCTCTGGAAACACCATATATTTT.

V usage is TRBV5-1 and J usage is TRBJ1-2, with TRBD1 matching over 9 bases. Germline-derived CDR1 and CDR2 are SGHRS and YFSETQ. CDR3 length: 14 residues. With 5 bases clipped from V and 6 bases from J, the junction kept 8 bases outside the gene matches. CDR3 loop: CASRGGQGTDGYTF. The CDR3, as DNA: TGCGCCAGCAGAGGGGGACAGGGTACGGATGGCTACACCTTC.

The chain employs TRBV19 and TRBJ2-5, with TRBD1 matching over 9 bases. Trimming at V came to 4 bases and at J to 13 bases, leaving 16 bases not matched to a gene. This CDR3 region has 15 residues. Germline V gene data show CDR1 as LNHDA and CDR2 as SQIVND (reference sequence). CDR3 region: CASSSRKGGQGPPYF. In nucleotides, the CDR3 is TGTGCCAGTAGTAGCCGAAAGGGGGGACAGGGTCCTCCGTACTTC.

The chain couples TRBV19 to TRBJ1-4, with D uncertain. CDR1 and CDR2 (germline): LNHDA, SQIVND (reference sequence). The CDR3 is made up of 17 amino acids. The V gene lost 4 bases and the J gene lost 2 bases, with 17 bases spanning the gap. CDR3 nucleotides: TGTGCCAGTAGTACACCCCCGGACTGGGCGACTAATGAAAAACTGTTTTTT. This encodes CASSTPPDWATNEKLFF.

The rearrangement links TRBV10-1 to TRBJ1-1; 7 nucleotides align to TRBD1. J was trimmed by 3 bases and V by 3 bases; bases with no gene match: 13. Germline CDR1 WNHNN, CDR2 SYGVQD (reference sequence). The CDR3 contains 17 residues. The CDR3 DNA sequence: TGCGCCAGCAGTGAAAGACAGGGTTGGGGATCGGACACTGAAGCTTTCTTT. Amino acid sequence: CASSERQGWGSDTEAFF.

The V and J genes are TRBV3-1 (or the pseudogene TRBV3-2) and TRBJ1-6; D might be TRBD1 (5 bases). Germline values: CDR1 LGHDT, CDR2 YNNKEL (reference sequence). Between the trimmed V and J ends, which lost 3 bases and 3 bases, there was a span of 12 bases. The CDR3 is made up of 16 amino acids. The CDR3 coding sequence is TGTGCCAGCAGCCAGGGGCGACACTTCTATAATTCACCCCTCCACTTT. Translating it yields CASSQGRHFYNSPLHF.

V and J are TRBV25-1 and TRBJ1-1; possible D gene TRBD1, 6 bases. Looked up from germline, CDR1 is MGHDK and CDR2 is SYGVNS. The CDR3 length is 16 residues. The ends were cut back, 6 bases at V and 0 bases at J, with 17 bases in the middle. This CDR3 reads CASSPGTTTLNTEAFF. The CDR3 nucleotides read TGTGCCAGCAGCCCCGGGACAACTACGCTGAACACTGAAGCTTTCTTT. Combining the CDR3 with reference TRBV25-1 and TRBJ1-1 gives the whole variable domain EADIYQTPRYLVIGTGKKITLECSQTMGHDKMYWYQQDPGMELHLIHYSYGVNSTEKGDLSSESTVSRIRTEHFPLTLESARPSHTSQYLCASSPGTTTLNTEAFFGQGTRLTVV.

This chain uses TRBV9 with TRBJ2-3, with D unresolved. Trimming took 0 bases from V and 1 from J, leaving 6 bases between them. Germline V lookup: CDR1 SGDLS, CDR2 YYNGEE. CDR3 length: 14 residues. CDR3 sequence: CASSVGSRTDTQYF. DNA for the CDR3: TGTGCCAGCAGCGTAGGGAGTCGCACAGATACGCAGTATTTT.

The chain links TRBV6-5 to TRBJ2-5; TRBD2 matches 7 bases. The CDR3 has 16 amino acids. Losses at the gene ends were 4 bases for V and 5 bases for J; bases not matched to a gene: 13. The germline V gene encodes CDR1 MNHEY and CDR2 SVGAGI. CDR3 sequence: CASSWGSPDGGETQYF. The DNA of the CDR3 is TGTGCCAGCAGTTGGGGTTCCCCGGACGGGGGGGAGACCCAGTACTTC.

The V and J genes are TRBV6-2 or TRBV6-3 and TRBJ2-3; 9 nucleotides agree with TRBD1. The J segment lost 6 bases and the V segment lost 2 bases, leaving 6 bases of the junction unmatched. Per the germline V gene, CDR1 is MNHEY and CDR2 is SVGEGT. The CDR3 length is 15 residues. The CDR3 region is CASSYPTGGEDTQYF. The CDR3 DNA sequence: TGTGCCAGCAGTTACCCCACAGGGGGCGAGGATACGCAGTATTTT.